The 31 T cell receptor beta chains listed next were all sequenced from one sample in a study of T cells in localized non-small cell lung cancer. The protocol was immunoSEQ multiplex PCR, while the TCRdb copy is restricted to in-frame clones and leaves out a portion. The sample carries around 50,000 clones, around 83% recorded once. The input for sequencing was peripheral blood, taken before any cancer treatment. The receptors originated from a female donor at least 60 years old with stage II squamous cell lung carcinoma.

The CDR3 bases are TGTGCCAGCAGTCTTAGCGGATCGGGGGGAGATGGCTACACCTTC. The encoded protein is CASSLSGSGGDGYTF. V usage is TRBV7-9 and J usage is TRBJ1-2; D perhaps matches TRBD1 (5 bases). Germline loops: CDR1 SEHNR, CDR2 FQNEAQ (reference sequence). V was cut by 6 bases and J by 6 bases, with 20 bases left in between. The CDR3 is 15 residues long.

The chain combines TRBV27 with TRBJ1-5; 7 positions match TRBD1. After removal of 1 base from V and 5 bases from J, the junction contained 5 bases not matched to a gene. Per the germline V gene, CDR1 is MNHEY and CDR2 is SMNVEV (reference sequence). The CDR3 covers 15 residues. Written as DNA, the CDR3 is TGTGCCAGCAGTTTATTAGGGGGCGGGGATCAGCCCCAGCATTTT. Translation gives CASSLLGGGDQPQHF.

This chain uses TRBV4-1 with TRBJ2-1; 8 positions agree with TRBD2. CDR3 length equals 17 residues. The V segment lost 2 bases and the J segment 0 bases; nucleotides outside the gene matches: 6. Germline CDR1 reads MGHRA; CDR2 reads YSYEKL. CDR3 in amino acids: CASSQSGTSRSYNEQFF. The CDR3 nucleotides read TGCGCCAGCAGCCAATCCGGGACTAGTCGCTCCTACAATGAGCAGTTCTTC.

The rearrangement links TRBV7-2 to TRBJ2-1; D tentatively fits TRBD1 or TRBD2 (5 bases each). V was shortened by 3 bases and J by 1 base, with 10 bases between the two germline ends. The length of the CDR3 is 15 residues. Per germline, CDR1 SGHTA and CDR2 FQGNSA. The chain's CDR3 is CASSLGVGSYNEQFF. The CDR3 nucleotides are TGTGCCAGCAGCTTGGGGGTGGGGTCCTACAATGAGCAGTTCTTC.

V usage is TRBV7-9 and J usage is TRBJ2-7, with a weak D call TRBD1 (5 bases). CDR1 and CDR2 (germline): SEHNR, FQNEAQ (reference sequence). V gave up 5 bases and J gave up 5 bases, with 19 bases separating them. The CDR3 extends over 15 amino acids. The chain's CDR3 is CASSPGQARKDEQYF. For the CDR3, the DNA is TGTGCCAGCAGCCCAGGACAAGCCCGCAAGGACGAGCAGTACTTC.

CDR3 region: CASSLAVSTNTEAFF. The CDR3 bases are TGTGCCAGCAGCTTAGCGGTCAGCACGAACACTGAAGCTTTCTTT. The chain employs TRBV7-6 and TRBJ1-1; D unresolved. Germline CDR1 is SGHVS and CDR2 is FNYEAQ. This CDR3 has 15 residues. Trimming removed 0 bases from V and 1 base from J, with 9 bases in between. Looking up the rest from reference TRBV7-6 and TRBJ1-1 gives the full variable domain: GAGVSQSPRYKVTKRGQDVALRCDPISGHVSLYWYRQALGQGPEFLTYFNYEAQQDKSGLPNDRFSAERPEGSISTLTIQRTEQRDSAMYRCASSLAVSTNTEAFFGQGTRLTVV.

J is TRBJ2-7 and V is TRBV4-1; D is possibly TRBD2 (6 bases). Germline V gene sequence: CDR1 MGHRA, CDR2 YSYEKL. V lost 3 bases and J lost 10, with 22 bases in between. This CDR3 is 15 amino acids long. CDR3 in amino acids: CASSQEGPLLGEQYF. DNA of the CDR3: TGCGCCAGCAGCCAGGAGGGACCCTTACTTGGGGAACAGTACTTC.

The chain links TRBV7-2 to TRBJ1-1; D is undetermined. This CDR3 is built from 14 residues. Trimming pared 1 base from V and 2 bases from J, leaving 8 bases between. Germline V gives CDR1 SGHTA, CDR2 FQGNSA. CDR3 nucleotide sequence: TGTGCCAGCAGCTTAGTGGTCATCAACACTGAAGCTTTCTTT. It yields the protein CASSLVVINTEAFF.

V and J are TRBV5-4 and TRBJ1-4; D not resolved. The CDR3 extends over 13 amino acids. Looked up from germline, CDR1 is SGHNT and CDR2 is YYREEE (reference sequence). V lost 1 base and J 5 bases, leaving 6 bases between the germline ends. CDR3 region: CASSLTGNEKLFF. The CDR3 bases are TGTGCCAGCAGCTTGACGGGAAATGAAAAACTGTTTTTT.

The chain combines TRBV11-2 with TRBJ1-4; 8 bases map to TRBD1. This CDR3 is 16 amino acids long. Germline V gene data show CDR1 as SGHAT and CDR2 as FQNNGV. V gave up 4 bases and J gave up 5 bases; unmatched junction bases: 9. The CDR3 loop reads CASSSARDRLNEKLFF. CDR3 DNA: TGTGCCAGCAGCTCGGCCAGGGACAGGCTGAATGAAAAACTGTTTTTT.

The J gene is TRBJ1-4, the V gene TRBV19, with TRBD1 as a possible D gene (6 bases). Germline CDR1 LNHDA, CDR2 SQIVND (reference sequence). Deletions cut 5 bases from V and 0 bases from J, with 13 bases between. This CDR3 has 16 residues. The CDR3 is CASSSTGLATNEKLFF. The CDR3 DNA follows: TGTGCCAGTAGTTCGACAGGCCTTGCAACTAATGAAAAACTGTTTTTT.

This sequence joins TRBV9 and TRBJ1-1, with D possibly TRBD1 on 5 matching bases. The CDR3 is 14 amino acids. Germline V gene data show CDR1 as SGDLS and CDR2 as YYNGEE. Trimming pared 4 bases from V and 0 bases from J, leaving 10 bases between. CDR3 DNA: TGTGCCAGCAGCATCGACAGCTTGAACACTGAAGCTTTCTTT. Amino acid sequence: CASSIDSLNTEAFF.

The gene calls are TRBV21-1 and TRBJ2-7; the D call of TRBD2 is as the table states it, not checked on the DNA. TRBV21-1 is flagged as a pseudogene. This CDR3 has 13 residues. In DNA, the CDR3 is TGTGCCAGCAGCAAAGGAGGGCCGGGGGAGCAGTACTTC. It encodes CASSKGGPGEQYF.

The genes are TRBV29-1 and TRBJ1-1, with 7 nucleotides matching TRBD1. CDR1 is SQVTM and CDR2 is ANQGSEA in the germline V gene. With V trimmed by 4 bases and J by 8 bases, 4 bases remained unmatched. The CDR3 is 11 residues long. The CDR3 protein is CSVALGQEAFF. The DNA of the CDR3 is TGCAGCGTTGCGTTGGGACAGGAAGCTTTCTTT.

The chain links TRBV5-4 to TRBJ1-6; TRBD1 is a possible D gene (5 bases). CDR3 size: 17 residues. Germline CDR1 reads SGHNT; CDR2 reads YYREEE (reference sequence). Between the trimmed V and J ends, which lost 3 bases and 7 bases, there was a span of 20 bases. The CDR3 DNA reads as TGTGCCAGCAGCTCCCTGGGGAGGGGATTTCCAAATTCACCCCTCCACTTT. Translation gives CASSSLGRGFPNSPLHF.

The chain has TRBV7-2 and TRBJ1-5; D unresolved. The V gene lost 0 bases and the J gene lost 6 bases, with 12 bases spanning the gap. CDR3 length equals 15 residues. From germline, CDR1 is SGHTA and CDR2 FQGNSA. CDR3: CASSLAGRKSQPQHF. Written as DNA, the CDR3 is TGTGCCAGCAGCTTAGCCGGGAGGAAAAGTCAGCCCCAGCATTTT. The whole variable domain, remainder taken from reference TRBV7-2 and TRBJ1-5, is GAGVSQSPSNKVTEKGKDVELRCDPISGHTALYWYRQSLGQGLEFLIYFQGNSAPDKSGLPSDRFSAERTGGSVSTLTIQRTQQEDSAVYLCASSLAGRKSQPQHFGDGTRLSIL.

The chain has TRBV7-9 and TRBJ2-7; TRBD1 agrees at 12 bases. There are 14 residues in the CDR3. The ends lost 6 bases at V and 2 bases at J; junction bases unmatched: 2. CDR1 and CDR2 from the germline V gene are SEHNR and FQNEAQ (reference sequence). CDR3 protein: CASSRDRGPYEQYF. CDR3 sequence (DNA): TGTGCCAGCAGTCGGGACAGGGGGCCCTACGAGCAGTACTTC.

The chain couples TRBV6-7 to TRBJ1-2, with TRBD1 identical over 8 bases. TRBV6-7 is given ORF status, its function remaining uncertain. This CDR3 is built from 13 residues. With V trimmed by 9 bases and J by 7 bases, 10 bases remained unmatched. CDR3 protein: CARRQGLFGGYTF. CDR3 bases: TGTGCCAGGAGACAGGGGCTTTTTGGTGGCTACACCTTC.

This chain links TRBV9 with TRBJ2-1; D may match TRBD1 or TRBD2 (6 bases each). This CDR3 region has 16 residues. V dropped 4 bases and J dropped 0 bases, with 14 bases sitting between them. From germline, CDR1 is SGDLS and CDR2 YYNGEE. This CDR3 is CASSRGRGPSYNEQFF. In nucleotides, the CDR3 is TGTGCCAGCAGCCGGGGGCGGGGACCCTCCTACAATGAGCAGTTCTTC.

The V and J genes are TRBV9 and TRBJ1-4, with TRBD1 matching 10 bases. J was trimmed by 0 bases and V by 4 bases; bases with no gene match: 6. Germline V gene sequence: CDR1 SGDLS, CDR2 YYNGEE. This CDR3 spans 17 amino acids. The CDR3 loop is CASSSGTGEATNEKLFF. CDR3 nucleotides: TGTGCCAGCAGCTCTGGGACAGGGGAGGCAACTAATGAAAAACTGTTTTTT.

The gene calls are TRBV19 and TRBJ1-2, with D hard to call. V lost 2 bases to trimming and J lost 0 bases, with 13 bases between them. The CDR3 consists of 16 residues. CDR1 and CDR2 (germline): LNHDA, SQIVND (reference sequence). CDR3 DNA: TGTGCCAGTAGTATACTGGCCGGGCAAGCTAACTATGGCTACACCTTC. It encodes CASSILAGQANYGYTF.

This rearrangement joins TRBV7-3 to TRBJ2-1; possibly TRBD2 for D (6 bases). V lost 1 base to trimming and J lost 10 bases, with 8 bases between them. Germline lookup yields CDR1 SGHTA and CDR2 FQGTGA. CDR3 length: 12 residues. The CDR3 here is CASSLRGGEQFF. Here the CDR3 DNA reads TGTGCCAGCAGCTTAAGGGGAGGAGAGCAGTTCTTC.

The rearrangement links TRBV4-2 to TRBJ2-5, with 8 bases that match TRBD2. The J segment lost 3 bases and the V segment lost 0 bases, leaving 9 bases of the junction unmatched. Germline-derived CDR1 and CDR2 are LGHNA and YNFKEQ. This CDR3 comprises 17 residues. DNA of the CDR3: TGTGCCAGCAGCCAAGATCATTTGAGCGGGGGTGAAGAGACCCAGTACTTC. It translates to CASSQDHLSGGEETQYF.

The chain carries TRBV6-6 and TRBJ2-7, with no clear D. This CDR3 spans 11 amino acids. The germline CDR1 and CDR2 sequences are MNHNY and SVGAGI (reference sequence). Trimming took off 0 bases at V and 6 bases at J, with 3 bases between the two ends. This chain's CDR3 is CASSYSGEQYF. The CDR3 region has the DNA TGTGCCAGCAGTTACTCGGGCGAGCAGTACTTC.

J is TRBJ2-5 and V is TRBV7-8, with D unresolved. V was clipped by 3 bases and J by 7 bases, with 9 bases between them. The CDR3 spans 12 residues. Germline CDR1 reads SGHVS; CDR2 reads FQNEAQ. The CDR3 DNA follows: TGTGCCAGCAGCTTGTCAGTTGTGACCCAGTACTTC. Amino acid sequence: CASSLSVVTQYF.

This clone was seen a handful of times. V usage is TRBV7-2 and J usage is TRBJ1-2, with TRBD1 identical over 7 bases. With V trimmed by 2 bases and J by 6 bases, 9 bases remained unmatched. The CDR3 is 15 amino acids. CDR1 is SGHTA, CDR2 FQGNSA, per germline. CDR3 in amino acids: CASSLRGQARDGYTF. In nucleotides, the CDR3 is TGTGCCAGCAGCTTAAGAGGACAGGCACGGGATGGCTACACCTTC.

J is TRBJ2-2 and V is TRBV6-5, with D perhaps matching TRBD2 (5 bases). The V gene's germline CDR1 is MNHEY and CDR2 SVGAGI. Between the trimmed V and J ends, which lost 5 bases and 5 bases, there was a span of 15 bases. This CDR3 is built from 15 residues. The CDR3 sequence is CASSAPGRGTGELFF. As DNA, the CDR3 is TGTGCCAGCAGTGCTCCGGGCCGCGGGACCGGGGAGCTGTTTTTT.

The genes are TRBV6-5 and TRBJ1-1; 9 bases are shared with TRBD1. The junction had 4 bases not matched to a gene; V was cut back by 6 bases and J by 5 bases. Germline CDR1 is MNHEY and CDR2 is SVGAGI. The CDR3 has 13 residues. CDR3 DNA sequence: TGTGCCAGCAGCACAGGGGGCAGAACTGAAGCTTTCTTT. Protein sequence: CASSTGGRTEAFF.

The chain joins TRBV7-2 to TRBJ2-2; D not certain. From germline, CDR1 is SGHTA and CDR2 FQGNSA. V lost 0 bases to trimming and J lost 5 bases, with 7 bases between them. The CDR3 is made up of 14 amino acids. This CDR3 reads CASSLAVKTGELFF. The CDR3 DNA is TGTGCCAGCAGCTTAGCCGTGAAAACCGGGGAGCTGTTTTTT. Full variable domain (missing parts from reference TRBV7-2 and TRBJ2-2): GAGVSQSPSNKVTEKGKDVELRCDPISGHTALYWYRQSLGQGLEFLIYFQGNSAPDKSGLPSDRFSAERTGGSVSTLTIQRTQQEDSAVYLCASSLAVKTGELFFGEGSRLTVL.

This clone occurred a few times. The chain carries TRBV19 and TRBJ2-3, with 8 bases lining up with TRBD1. CDR3 length: 16 residues. The V segment lost 5 bases and the J segment 1 base; nucleotides outside the gene matches: 8. The germline V gene has CDR1 LNHDA and CDR2 SQIVND (reference sequence). Here the CDR3 reads CASSPQGASRTDTQYF. The CDR3 nucleotides read TGTGCCAGTAGTCCCCAGGGGGCTAGCCGCACAGATACGCAGTATTTT.

The chain employs TRBV5-1 and TRBJ2-2; 11 bases map to TRBD1. The CDR3 has 17 amino acids. With 0 bases clipped from V and 4 bases from J, the junction kept 5 bases outside the gene matches. Germline lookup yields CDR1 SGHRS and CDR2 YFSETQ. CDR3 residues: CASSLAGQGATTGELFF. The CDR3 DNA is TGCGCCAGCAGCTTGGCCGGACAGGGGGCGACCACCGGGGAGCTGTTTTTT.